A single sample gave rise to the 27 T cell receptor beta chains below, sequenced in a study of T cell repertoires in cytomegalovirus infection. Via MiXCR, TCRdb re-called the reads, giving one row per CDR3 protein. Among about 740,000 distinct CDR3 sequences, 30% to 40% were seen once, and the ten largest hold 18%. The antigens for these receptors are not known. Sequenced here: cultured PBMCs, sampled from culture after CMV antigen stimulation. These TCRs come from a human donor in good health (CMV status not recorded). Some clones in this sample may be carry-over from other donors' samples.

The chain uses TRBV7-2 and TRBJ2-1, with 9 bases matching TRBD2. Germline V gene data show CDR1 as SGHTA and CDR2 as FQGNSA. The CDR3 is 14 residues long. Trimming cost V 5 bases and J 9 bases; bases outside gene matches: 8. CDR3 DNA: TGTGCCAGCAGCCCCCGGAATAGCGGGAGTGAGCAGTTCTTC. Its translation: CASSPRNSGSEQFF.

The CDR3 coding sequence is TGTGCCAGTAGTGGGGGTGGTGGGGGGCCTTTTATCAATGAGCAGTTCTTC. It is translated as CASSGGGGGPFINEQFF. The V and J genes are TRBV19 and TRBJ2-1; D could derive from TRBD1 or TRBD2 (6 bases each). V shed 5 bases and J shed 6 bases, with 23 bases lying between them. CDR3 size: 17 residues. Germline V gene data show CDR1 as LNHDA and CDR2 as SQIVND (reference sequence).

The chain's CDR3 is CASSPSVAHTIYF. For the CDR3, the DNA is TGTGCCAGCAGTCCATCGGTGGCGCACACCATATATTTT. The J gene is TRBJ1-3, the V gene TRBV12-3 or TRBV12-4; the D is unclear. The CDR3 is 13 residues long. Trimming took off 5 bases at V and 8 bases at J, with 13 bases between the two ends.

The chain couples TRBV2 to TRBJ1-6; 8 nucleotides match TRBD1. The junction had 8 bases not matched to a gene; V was cut back by 4 bases and J by 12 bases. Germline CDR1 SNHLY, CDR2 FYNNEI. This CDR3 is built from 14 residues. The CDR3 bases are TGTGCCAGCAGTGGGACAGGGACGGGGGGACCCCTCCACTTT. It yields the protein CASSGTGTGGPLHF.

This clonotype appeared many times. The chain has TRBV7-2 and TRBJ2-5; 7 bases fit TRBD1. Trimming at V came to 3 bases and at J to 5 bases, leaving 6 bases not matched to a gene. The germline V gene has CDR1 SGHTA and CDR2 FQGNSA. The CDR3 contains 14 residues. CDR3 loop: CASSFDRARETQYF. DNA for the CDR3: TGTGCCAGCAGCTTCGACAGGGCCAGGGAGACCCAGTACTTC.

The chain combines TRBV12-3 or TRBV12-4 with TRBJ2-7; D could derive from TRBD1 or TRBD2 (5 bases each). This CDR3 region has 12 residues. With 6 bases removed from V and 6 bases from J, the gap between germline ends came to 12 bases. The chain's CDR3 is CASRGEGSEQYF. The CDR3 coding sequence is TGTGCCAGCAGAGGCGAGGGGAGCGAGCAGTACTTC.

CDR3 sequence: CASSEGGGTYYTF. The CDR3 nucleotides are TGTGCCAGCAGTGAAGGGGGGGGGACTTACTACACCTTC. The chain carries TRBV6-1 and TRBJ1-2; D may be TRBD1 (5 bases). V dropped 1 base and J dropped 10 bases, with 13 bases sitting between them. Germline CDR1 and CDR2: MNHNS and SASEGT. This CDR3 region has 13 residues.

This clonotype has a handful of counts. The chain couples TRBV7-8 to TRBJ2-1; D is perhaps TRBD2 (6 bases). Germline values: CDR1 SGHVS, CDR2 FQNEAQ. The CDR3 is made up of 19 amino acids. Trimming took off 5 bases at V and 0 bases at J, with 23 bases between the two ends. CDR3 region: CASSPFGLSGGLSYNEQFF. The CDR3 nucleotides are TGTGCCAGCAGCCCCTTCGGACTATCCGGGGGTCTCTCCTACAATGAGCAGTTCTTC.

This clonotype was found many times. The chain links TRBV7-6 to TRBJ1-1, with D possibly TRBD1 on 5 matching bases. Trimming took 2 bases from V and 5 from J, leaving 12 bases between them. CDR1 is SGHVS, CDR2 FNYEAQ, per germline. The CDR3 is made up of 14 amino acids. The chain's CDR3 is CASSLSGGRTEAFF. The DNA for the CDR3 is TGTGCCAGCAGCTTATCGGGGGGTAGGACTGAAGCTTTCTTT.

Many counts were recorded for this clonotype. V gene TRBV7-8 combines with J gene TRBJ2-5; a weak D match, TRBD2 (6 bases). V was shortened by 3 bases and J by 5 bases, with 19 bases between the two germline ends. Germline values: CDR1 SGHVS, CDR2 FQNEAQ. The CDR3 totals 16 residues. In DNA form, the CDR3 reads TGTGCCAGCAGCTTTGGTAGCGGTCCACCGGGGGAGACCCAGTACTTC. This sequence encodes CASSFGSGPPGETQYF.

The sample holds a few counts of this clonotype. This sequence joins TRBV7-6 and TRBJ2-3, with TRBD2 matching 8 bases. Germline V gene data show CDR1 as SGHVS and CDR2 as FNYEAQ. The CDR3 totals 14 residues. V shed 5 bases, J shed 3 bases, and the junction held 4 bases outside the gene matches. This CDR3 reads CASSHTSGTDTQYF. The CDR3 nucleotides are TGTGCCAGCAGCCACACTAGCGGAACAGATACGCAGTATTTT. Drawing the rest from reference TRBV7-6 and TRBJ2-3, the complete variable domain is GAGVSQSPRYKVTKRGQDVALRCDPISGHVSLYWYRQALGQGPEFLTYFNYEAQQDKSGLPNDRFSAERPEGSISTLTIQRTEQRDSAMYRCASSHTSGTDTQYFGPGTRLTVL.

This clonotype was counted between two and nine times. This chain uses TRBV9 with TRBJ2-5; a possible D gene is TRBD2 (5 bases). The V and J ends lost 6 bases and 5 bases respectively, with 17 bases between them. The germline V gene has CDR1 SGDLS and CDR2 YYNGEE. The CDR3 totals 14 residues. The chain's CDR3 is CASTRGAVGETQYF. The CDR3 bases are TGTGCCAGCACCCGGGGAGCGGTAGGGGAGACCCAGTACTTC. The whole variable domain, filled in from reference TRBV9 and TRBJ2-5, reads DSGVTQTPKHLITATGQRVTLRCSPRSGDLSVYWYQQSLDQGLQFLIQYYNGEERAKGNILERFSAQQFPDLHSELNLSSLELGDSALYFCASTRGAVGETQYFGPGTRLLVL.

The chain has TRBV4-1 and TRBJ2-5; D remains ambiguous. In germline, CDR1 is MGHRA, CDR2 YSYEKL. The CDR3 runs to 13 residues. The CDR3 sequence is CTPNRRSQETQYF. The CDR3 coding sequence is TGCACGCCGAATCGGCGGTCCCAAGAGACCCAGTACTTC.

This clonotype was seen ten or more times. V usage is TRBV14 and J usage is TRBJ2-1, with a possible D match to TRBD1 (5 bases). CDR1 and CDR2 from the germline V gene are SGHDN and FVKESK. Trimming cost V 3 bases and J 4 bases, with 19 bases left between them. This CDR3 is built from 17 residues. CDR3 protein: CASSHDFLGPAYNEQFF. CDR3 nucleotides: TGTGCCAGCAGCCATGACTTCCTGGGGCCTGCTTACAATGAGCAGTTCTTC.

This clonotype was seen only a few times. This rearrangement joins TRBV11-2 to TRBJ2-3; no clear D gene. The germline gives CDR1 SGHAT, CDR2 FQNNGV. Trimming cost V 7 bases and J 4 bases, with 12 bases left between them. This CDR3 has 13 residues. As DNA, the CDR3 is TGTGCCAGCACCCTCGACCTCCCAGATACGCAGTATTTT. This codes for CASTLDLPDTQYF.

The table lists this clonotype with many counts. V gene TRBV7-8 combines with J gene TRBJ1-1; 7 nucleotides line up with TRBD1. Per germline, CDR1 SGHVS and CDR2 FQNEAQ. The ends lost 4 bases at V and 1 base at J; junction bases unmatched: 0. The CDR3 is 13 amino acids. Here the CDR3 reads CASSWTGNTEAFF. Here the CDR3 DNA reads TGTGCCAGCAGCTGGACAGGGAACACTGAAGCTTTCTTT. Drawing the rest from reference TRBV7-8 and TRBJ1-1, the complete variable domain is GAGVSQSPRYKVAKRGQDVALRCDPISGHVSLFWYQQALGQGPEFLTYFQNEAQLDKSGLPSDRFFAERPEGSVSTLKIQRTQQEDSAVYLCASSWTGNTEAFFGQGTRLTVV.

This sequence joins TRBV6-1 and TRBJ2-7; possible D gene TRBD1, 5 bases. Germline V gene sequence: CDR1 MNHNS, CDR2 SASEGT. V was trimmed by 3 bases and J by 7 bases, leaving 10 bases between them. The CDR3 consists of 12 residues. The CDR3 protein is CASSDGAREQYF. The DNA for the CDR3 is TGTGCCAGCAGTGATGGGGCTCGGGAGCAGTACTTC.

The genes are TRBV11-3 and TRBJ1-1; no definite D call. The V gene's germline CDR1 is SGHNT and CDR2 YENEEA. V was cut by 5 bases and J by 3 bases, with 13 bases left in between. This CDR3 is built from 14 residues. The chain's CDR3 is CASSLDGGDTEAFF. CDR3 bases: TGTGCCAGCAGCCTGGACGGTGGAGACACTGAAGCTTTCTTT.

The rearrangement uses TRBV20-1 and TRBJ1-6; tentative D call: TRBD1 (5 bases). This CDR3 is built from 15 residues. Germline V gives CDR1 DFQATT, CDR2 SNEGSKA (reference sequence). V was clipped by 2 bases and J by 7 bases, with 15 bases between them. CDR3 nucleotides: TGCAGTGCTAGAAATGGCGGAGGGGCAAATTCACCCCTCCACTTT. This translates into CSARNGGGANSPLHF.

The chain combines TRBV19 with TRBJ2-1, with 10 nucleotides matching TRBD2. V shed 1 base and J 6 bases; nucleotides not matched to a gene: 3. The germline V gene encodes CDR1 LNHDA and CDR2 SQIVND (reference sequence). The CDR3 loop spans 15 amino acids. CDR3 sequence reads: CASSIGLAGVNEQFF. The CDR3 region has the DNA TGTGCCAGTAGTATAGGCCTAGCGGGAGTCAATGAGCAGTTCTTC.

The rearrangement links TRBV11-2 to TRBJ1-2; no reliable D call. The V gene's germline CDR1 is SGHAT and CDR2 FQNNGV. V gave up 5 bases and J gave up 1 base, with 8 bases separating them. The CDR3 spans 13 residues. The CDR3 here is CASSITSNYGYTF. CDR3 coding DNA: TGTGCCAGCAGCATTACGAGTAACTATGGCTACACCTTC.

The chain employs TRBV19 and TRBJ1-1; D is perhaps TRBD1 (6 bases). CDR3 length: 14 residues. V gave up 4 bases and J gave up 4 bases, with 13 bases separating them. CDR1 is LNHDA, CDR2 SQIVND, per germline (reference sequence). CDR3 protein: CASSTRGGLTEAFF. In DNA, the CDR3 is TGTGCCAGTAGTACCCGGGGGGGGCTCACTGAAGCTTTCTTT.

The chain is built from TRBV3-1 and TRBJ1-1; 7 nucleotides align to TRBD1. The CDR3 extends over 15 amino acids. V shed 4 bases and J 5 bases; nucleotides not matched to a gene: 10. Germline V gene sequence: CDR1 LGHDT, CDR2 YNNKEL (reference sequence). As DNA, the CDR3 is TGTGCCAGCAGCCTCATCTCAGGGGGTCAGACTGAAGCTTTCTTT. It codes for CASSLISGGQTEAFF.

The chain couples TRBV6-6 to TRBJ1-6; 9 bases match TRBD1. CDR3 length: 15 residues. With V trimmed by 6 bases and J by 10 bases, 10 bases remained unmatched. Germline CDR1 reads MNHNY; CDR2 reads SVGAGI (reference sequence). The CDR3 loop is CASRYVDRGGSPLHF. In DNA, the CDR3 is TGTGCCAGCAGATACGTGGACAGGGGTGGGTCACCCCTCCACTTT.

The chain couples TRBV19 to TRBJ1-5; 7 nucleotides agree with TRBD1. With V trimmed by 6 bases and J by 0 bases, 5 bases remained unmatched. This CDR3 has 15 amino acids. Germline V gene sequence: CDR1 LNHDA, CDR2 SQIVND (reference sequence). The CDR3 region has the DNA TGTGCCAGTAGCCCCGGGACAGCTAGCAATCAGCCCCAGCATTTT. It translates to CASSPGTASNQPQHF.

The V gene is TRBV5-8, the J gene TRBJ1-5; a weak D match, TRBD1 (5 bases). The CDR3 runs to 13 residues. V was cut by 4 bases and J by 7 bases, with 12 bases left in between. Per the germline V gene, CDR1 is SGHTS and CDR2 is YDEGEE. Written as DNA, the CDR3 is TGTGCCAGCAGCCCGGACGGGACCCAGCCCCAGCATTTT. It is translated as CASSPDGTQPQHF.

There are a few counts of this clonotype. The chain has TRBV7-6 and TRBJ2-1, with TRBD2 matching 8 bases. V was clipped by 1 base and J by 8 bases; unmatched bases: 10. The CDR3 contains 16 residues. CDR1 SGHVS and CDR2 FNYEAQ come from the germline V gene. The CDR3 DNA reads TGTGCCAGCAGCTTAGATTCTGGGACTAGGATTTATGAGCAGTTCTTC. This codes for CASSLDSGTRIYEQFF. Looking up the rest from reference TRBV7-6 and TRBJ2-1 gives the full variable domain: GAGVSQSPRYKVTKRGQDVALRCDPISGHVSLYWYRQALGQGPEFLTYFNYEAQQDKSGLPNDRFSAERPEGSISTLTIQRTEQRDSAMYRCASSLDSGTRIYEQFFGPGTRLTVL.